This record looks at one TCR beta chain sequence and its context. This specimen comes from a study of T cell changes during pregnancy in multiple sclerosis. This table comes from immunoSEQ multiplex PCR, and its TCRdb copy is limited to in-frame clones, with some not included. In the table there are roughly 110,000 clones, just under 95% of which are singletons. Germline V lookup: CDR1 SGDLS, CDR2 YYNGEE. V lost 0 bases, J lost 5 bases, and 11 bases lay in between. The CDR3 loop spans 14 amino acids. J is TRBJ1-1 and V is TRBV9; TRBD1 might be the D (6 bases). Sequenced material: peripheral blood, taken in the third trimester of pregnancy. This TCR was recovered from a female donor in good health, enrolled as a control in a pregnancy study. CDR3 in amino acids: CASSVEGGRTEAFF. The CDR3 DNA sequence: TGTGCCAGCAGCGTAGAGGGGGGGCGGACTGAAGCTTTCTTT.